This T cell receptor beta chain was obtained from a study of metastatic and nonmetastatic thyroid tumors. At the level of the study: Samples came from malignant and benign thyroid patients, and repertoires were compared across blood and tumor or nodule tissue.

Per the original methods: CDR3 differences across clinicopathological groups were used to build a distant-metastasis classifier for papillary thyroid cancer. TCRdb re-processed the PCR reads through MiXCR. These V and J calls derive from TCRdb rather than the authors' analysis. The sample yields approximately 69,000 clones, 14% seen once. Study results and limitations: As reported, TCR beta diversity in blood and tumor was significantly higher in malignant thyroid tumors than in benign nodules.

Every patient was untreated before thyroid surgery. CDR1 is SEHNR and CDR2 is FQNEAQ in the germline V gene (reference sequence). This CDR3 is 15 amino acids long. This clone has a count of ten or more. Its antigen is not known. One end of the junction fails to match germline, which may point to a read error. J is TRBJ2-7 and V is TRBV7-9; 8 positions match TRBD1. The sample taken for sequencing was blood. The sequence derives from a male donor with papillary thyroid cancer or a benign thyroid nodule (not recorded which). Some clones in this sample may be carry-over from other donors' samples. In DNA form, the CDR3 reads TGTGCCAGCAGCCAGGGACAGGCCTTCTCCTGCGAGCAGTACTTC. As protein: CASSQGQAFSCEQYF.